One sample yielded the 10 T cell receptor beta chains listed below, sequenced in a study of naive and memory T cell subsets. Findings and caveats of the study: Naive repertoires, especially CD8, held a few larger clonotypes, possibly memory cells re-expressing CD45RA.

The beta constant-region primer was an equimolar mix of two oligonucleotides covering TRBC1 and TRBC2. The ligated cDNA underwent four PCR rounds using SP2 and nested alpha and beta constant-region primers. In TCRdb, the UMI-ligation and nested PCR reads were re-called with MiXCR into one record per CDR3 protein. The sample shows over 110,000 distinct CDR3 sequences, more than 15% of them seen only once. No antigen has been assigned to these receptors. The specimen was naive CD8+ T cells from blood. The receptor set was obtained from a human donor in good health.

The chain carries TRBV10-3 and TRBJ1-1; no clear D. Trimming took 3 bases from V and 5 from J, leaving 7 bases between them. The CDR3 contains 12 residues. The germline CDR1 and CDR2 sequences are ENHRY and SYGVKD. CDR3 amino acids: CAISEGSTEAFF. The CDR3 DNA follows: TGTGCCATCAGTGAAGGCTCAACTGAAGCTTTCTTT.

The gene calls are TRBV29-1 and TRBJ1-2; D is unclear. V was clipped by 0 bases and J by 4 bases, with 12 bases between them. The CDR3 covers 14 residues. From germline, CDR1 is SQVTM and CDR2 ANQGSEA. Here the CDR3 reads CSVEDLEARYGYTF. CDR3 DNA: TGCAGCGTTGAAGATCTTGAGGCCCGCTATGGCTACACCTTC.

In this sample, this clonotype turned up once. The chain links TRBV19 to TRBJ1-5, with D possibly matching TRBD1 (5 bases). V lost 3 bases and J 1 base, leaving 10 bases between the germline ends. This CDR3 is built from 15 residues. Germline V lookup: CDR1 LNHDA, CDR2 SQIVND (reference sequence). Written as DNA, the CDR3 is TGTGCCAGTAGTATTGTGACAGAAAGCAATCAGCCCCAGCATTTT. Protein product: CASSIVTESNQPQHF.

The V call is TRBV29-1, the J call TRBJ2-7; TRBD1 might be the D (6 bases). CDR1 SQVTM and CDR2 ANQGSEA come from the germline V gene. The V and J ends lost 2 bases and 5 bases respectively, with 16 bases between them. The CDR3 runs to 14 residues. CDR3 DNA sequence: TGCAGCGTTGAATGGGGGCCCAAGGCCCACGAGCAGTACTTC. Translating it yields CSVEWGPKAHEQYF.

Only a few counts were recorded for this clonotype. The chain links TRBV6-5 to TRBJ1-2, with 8 bases fitting TRBD1. From germline, CDR1 is MNHEY and CDR2 SVGAGI. The junction had 2 bases not matched to a gene; V was cut back by 4 bases and J by 1 base. The CDR3 spans 14 residues. CDR3 nucleotide sequence: TGTGCCAGCAGTTCCGACAGGGGTAACTATGGCTACACCTTC. Translated: CASSSDRGNYGYTF.

This clonotype was seen a handful of times. As DNA, the CDR3 is TGTGCCAGCAGGATCCGGGACAGGACCTACGAGCAGTACTTC. Amino acid sequence: CASRIRDRTYEQYF. The V and J genes are TRBV28 and TRBJ2-7; 8 positions agree with TRBD1. CDR1 is MDHEN and CDR2 is SYDVKM in the germline V gene. The CDR3 contains 14 residues. Germline trimming cut 6 bases from V and 2 bases from J; bases unmatched to any gene: 6.

This chain connects TRBV6-2 or TRBV6-3 to TRBJ2-1; D is undetermined. CDR1 MNHEY and CDR2 SVGEGT come from the germline V gene. This CDR3 is built from 15 residues. The V gene lost 6 bases and the J gene lost 0 bases, with 12 bases spanning the gap. The chain's CDR3 is CASSEGPSSYNEQFF. DNA of the CDR3: TGTGCCAGCAGCGAAGGACCGTCCTCCTACAATGAGCAGTTCTTC.

V is TRBV7-6 and J is TRBJ2-7; no firm D call. The germline V gene has CDR1 SGHVS and CDR2 FNYEAQ. Trimming cost V 2 bases and J 5 bases, with 16 bases left between them. The CDR3 totals 15 residues. This chain's CDR3 is CASSLSLTTWDEQYF. Here the CDR3 DNA reads TGTGCCAGCAGCTTATCTCTAACTACTTGGGACGAGCAGTACTTC.

This clonotype was detected a few times. The V and J genes are TRBV3-1 and TRBJ2-1; TRBD2 matches at 9 bases. CDR1 is LGHDT and CDR2 is YNNKEL in the germline V gene (reference sequence). Unmatched junction bases numbered 6, after V lost 1 base and J lost 2 bases. The CDR3 has 17 residues. The CDR3 protein is CASSQVRLAGTYNEQFF. The CDR3 DNA is TGTGCCAGCAGCCAAGTTCGTCTAGCGGGAACCTACAATGAGCAGTTCTTC.

The chain is built from TRBV5-1 and TRBJ2-1; D is uncertain. Germline values: CDR1 SGHRS, CDR2 YFSETQ. V gave up 1 base and J gave up 0 bases, with 14 bases separating them. The CDR3 length is 17 residues. For the CDR3, the DNA is TGCGCCAGCAGCTTGTATCTGACACTGCGCTCCTACAATGAGCAGTTCTTC. Translated: CASSLYLTLRSYNEQFF.